Following are 5 T cell receptor beta chains from one sample sequenced in a study of blood T cells in healthy people across ages. For the second PCR, which ran for about 7 to 12 cycles, a sample-barcoded 5' primer and a J-beta primer mix were used. One entry per CDR3 protein, called by TCRdb with MiXCR from the 5' RACE reads. The repertoire has hundreds of thousands of distinct CDR3 sequences, approximately 40% of them found once; the top ten carry approximately 31%. Sequencing was performed on blood. The receptors originated from an elderly man in good health.

The chain uses TRBV12-3 or TRBV12-4 and TRBJ1-1; TRBD1 might be the D (6 bases). V was pared by 5 bases and J by 4 bases, with 20 bases between. This CDR3 is 16 amino acids long. This CDR3 is CASSKTGPSRSTEAFF. The CDR3 DNA reads as TGTGCCAGCAGTAAGACAGGACCATCACGTAGCACTGAAGCTTTCTTT.

This chain connects TRBV25-1 to TRBJ2-1; D unclear. The CDR3 totals 15 residues. Trimming stripped 6 bases from V and 0 bases from J, with 12 bases between. CDR1 MGHDK and CDR2 SYGVNS come from the germline V gene. CDR3 bases: TGTGCCAGCAGGGGTGGGCTACTCTCCTACAATGAGCAGTTCTTC. As protein: CASRGGLLSYNEQFF.

About this clonotype: At one end, the junction sequence differs from germline, possibly due to a read error. The gene calls are TRBV5-1 and TRBJ2-1; 9 positions match TRBD1. The CDR3 is 15 amino acids. Germline-derived CDR1 and CDR2 are SGHRS and YFSETQ. The CDR3 DNA sequence: TGCGCCAGCAGCTCCGGACAGGGGTCTACCAATAAGCAGTTCTTC. Translated, it gives CASSSGQGSTNKQFF.

The table lists this clonotype with many counts. The chain combines TRBV4-3 with TRBJ2-5; weak D call: TRBD1 (6 bases). Germline CDR1 is LGHNA and CDR2 is YSLEER. V lost 0 bases and J 0 bases, leaving 20 bases between the germline ends. This CDR3 comprises 19 residues. CDR3 DNA: TGCGCCAGCAGCCAAGAAATCATGGTTGGGGCAGGGGACCAAGAGACCCAGTACTTC. This sequence encodes CASSQEIMVGAGDQETQYF.

The rearrangement links TRBV9 to TRBJ2-3, with D uncertain. The CDR3 sequence is 15 residues long. Germline CDR1 reads SGDLS; CDR2 reads YYNGEE. V was pared by 0 bases and J by 1 base, with 9 bases between. The CDR3 DNA sequence: TGTGCCAGCAGCGTAGGGAGTGGGGGCACAGATACGCAGTATTTT. It specifies CASSVGSGGTDTQYF.